This TCR beta chain stems from a study of blood T cell repertoires in COVID-19. Original processing notes: Amplification with reference gene primers provided the estimates of nucleated cell counts. The method was immunoSEQ multiplex PCR; TCRdb's version includes in-frame clones alone and lacks a portion of them. V and J calls and clone size are those listed in that table; D and trimming were worked out from the DNA. The table has more than 85,000 clones, 88% seen once. Germline values: CDR1 LNHDA, CDR2 SQIVND (reference sequence). The CDR3 consists of 15 residues. The V end lost 5 bases, the J end lost 3 bases, and 16 bases lay between the germline ends.

This TCR derives from a woman in her forties or fifties with acute or convalescent COVID-19. The sequenced sample was peripheral blood. The chain carries TRBV19 and TRBJ1-2; TRBD1 is a possible D gene (5 bases). The CDR3 spells CASSSREGPYYGYTF. The DNA for the CDR3 is TGTGCCAGTAGTTCCAGGGAAGGGCCTTACTATGGCTACACCTTC. The full variable domain, its missing parts supplied by reference TRBV19 and TRBJ1-2, is DGGITQSPKYLFRKEGQNVTLSCEQNLNHDAMYWYRQDPGQGLRLIYYSQIVNDFQKGDIAEGYSVSREKKESFPLTVTSAQKNPTAFYLCASSSREGPYYGYTFGSGTRLTVV.